Below are 15 T cell receptor beta chains sequenced from a single sample in a study of CD8 T cells in ankylosing spondylitis. TCRdb used MiXCR to reprocess the 5' RACE reads, holding one entry per CDR3 protein. The sample yields 390,000 or so distinct CDR3 sequences, 20% to 25% seen once. Study outcomes and limitations: A motif of 8 or 9 highly homologous TCR beta variants was seen as apparently characteristic of ankylosing spondylitis blood.

No antigens are known for them. Source material: blood, either unsorted or a sorted T cell fraction (not recorded which). The source is a male donor with ankylosing spondylitis.

The sample holds a few counts of this clonotype. This chain uses TRBV7-8 with TRBJ2-1; 10 nucleotides align to TRBD2. Trimming removed 3 bases from V and 3 bases from J; junction bases left unmatched: 5. The germline V gene encodes CDR1 SGHVS and CDR2 FQNEAQ. The CDR3 covers 16 residues. The CDR3 DNA follows: TGTGCCAGCAGCTTTGATGCTAGCGGGGGCTACAATGAGCAGTTCTTC. It specifies CASSFDASGGYNEQFF.

This clonotype appeared a few times. The rearrangement links TRBV6-6 to TRBJ2-5, with D possibly being TRBD2 (6 bases). The length of the CDR3 is 13 residues. Deletions cut 2 bases from V and 2 bases from J, with 6 bases between. Germline V gene sequence: CDR1 MNHNY, CDR2 SVGAGI (reference sequence). CDR3 sequence: CASSYAGQETQYF. DNA for the CDR3: TGTGCCAGCAGTTACGCGGGGCAAGAGACCCAGTACTTC.

This chain joins TRBV29-1 and TRBJ1-4, with D unclear. The V gene lost 2 bases and the J gene lost 7 bases, with 5 bases spanning the gap. Germline CDR1 and CDR2: SQVTM and ANQGSEA. This CDR3 region has 11 residues. For the CDR3, the DNA is TGCAGCGTTGAAATAAGTGAAAAACTGTTTTTT. Amino acids: CSVEISEKLFF.

The table lists this clonotype with a few counts. This chain uses TRBV19 with TRBJ2-3; 7 nucleotides line up with TRBD2. Trimming removed 7 bases from V and 7 bases from J; junction bases left unmatched: 17. Germline loops: CDR1 LNHDA, CDR2 SQIVND (reference sequence). The CDR3 covers 16 residues. This CDR3 reads CASTDRASGGRNTQYF. The CDR3 DNA is TGTGCCAGTACCGATCGGGCTAGCGGAGGAAGAAATACGCAGTATTTT.

This clonotype appeared a few times. This chain links TRBV6-2 or TRBV6-3 with TRBJ2-7; TRBD2 agrees at 8 bases. V dropped 2 bases and J dropped 4; count of bases not matched to a gene: 7. Germline CDR1 and CDR2: MNHEY and SVGEGT. This CDR3 is 15 amino acids long. CDR3 DNA: TGTGCCAGCAGTTACGACGAAAGCGGGAGTTACGAGCAGTACTTC. It codes for CASSYDESGSYEQYF.

This sequence joins TRBV30 and TRBJ2-7; D is ambiguous. The germline gives CDR1 GTSNPN, CDR2 SVGIG (reference sequence). This CDR3 has 12 residues. The V end was cut by 6 bases, the J end by 0 bases, with 9 bases between. CDR3 DNA: TGTGCCTGCTTAGTGGTCTCCTACGAGCAGTACTTC. Protein product: CACLVVSYEQYF.

The gene calls are TRBV7-2 and TRBJ2-1; possible D gene TRBD1, 5 bases. V lost 0 bases to trimming and J lost 2 bases, with 8 bases between them. CDR3 length equals 15 residues. Germline V gene data show CDR1 as SGHTA and CDR2 as FQGNSA. The CDR3: CASSLAQGTYNEQFF. Written as DNA, the CDR3 is TGTGCCAGCAGCTTAGCCCAGGGTACCTACAATGAGCAGTTCTTC.

This chain joins TRBV7-7 and TRBJ2-2, with 10 bases that match TRBD2. The CDR3 covers 16 residues. With V trimmed by 5 bases and J by 5 bases, 8 bases remained unmatched. CDR1 and CDR2 from the germline V gene are SSHAT and FNYEAQ (reference sequence). The CDR3 DNA follows: TGTGCCAGCAGCCCTAGAGCGGGAGGGCCGACCGGGGAGCTGTTTTTT. Protein: CASSPRAGGPTGELFF.

In its sample, this clonotype was seen a few times. The chain has TRBV7-9 and TRBJ1-1; tentatively, D is TRBD1 (6 bases). This CDR3 spans 15 amino acids. Germline CDR1 reads SEHNR; CDR2 reads FQNEAQ (reference sequence). Trimming left V 4 bases short and J 5 bases short, with 17 bases between. The CDR3: CASSYAIGRGTEAFF. The DNA for the CDR3 is TGTGCCAGCAGCTACGCCATCGGTAGGGGGACTGAAGCTTTCTTT. The entire variable domain, with the rest obtained from reference TRBV7-9 and TRBJ1-1, is as follows: DTGVSQNPRHKITKRGQNVTFRCDPISEHNRLYWYRQTLGQGPEFLTYFQNEAQLEKSRLLSDRFSAERPKGSFSTLEIQRTEQGDSAMYLCASSYAIGRGTEAFFGQGTRLTVV.

J is TRBJ2-4 and V is TRBV11-2; D is unresolved. The CDR3 contains 14 residues. The germline V gene has CDR1 SGHAT and CDR2 FQNNGV. V lost 4 bases to trimming and J lost 7 bases, with 14 bases between them. The CDR3 region is CASSSGWGGNIQYF. In nucleotides, the CDR3 is TGTGCCAGCAGCTCCGGATGGGGTGGGAACATTCAGTACTTC.

This clonotype was seen more than once but under ten times. The rearrangement links TRBV7-9 to TRBJ2-1; 7 nucleotides match TRBD2. From germline, CDR1 is SEHNR and CDR2 FQNEAQ (reference sequence). The V gene end was trimmed by 5 bases and the J gene end by 6 bases; junction bases not matched to a gene: 10. This CDR3 has 15 residues. The CDR3 sequence is CASSPRVTSFNEQFF. CDR3 DNA: TGTGCCAGCAGCCCCCGAGTGACTAGCTTCAATGAGCAGTTCTTC.

The sample holds a few counts of this clonotype. One junction end does not reproduce the germline sequence, and a read error may be involved. This chain uses TRBV3-1 with TRBJ2-7; weak D call: TRBD2 (5 bases). This CDR3 comprises 16 residues. CDR1 is LGHDT, CDR2 YNNKEL, per germline (reference sequence). CDR3 sequence (DNA): TGTGCCAGCAGACAAGGACCCTCGAGCGGACGGGGCGAGCAGTACTTC. This gives the protein CASRQGPSSGRGEQYF.

This clonotype has only a few counts. J is TRBJ2-7 and V is TRBV11-3; 13 bases are a match to TRBD2. V was clipped by 3 bases and J by 6 bases; unmatched bases: 2. Germline V gene lookup returns CDR1 SGHNT and CDR2 YENEEA. CDR3 size: 14 residues. The CDR3 is CASSFRTSGSEQYF. The CDR3 DNA is TGTGCCAGCAGCTTCCGGACTAGCGGGAGCGAGCAGTACTTC.

The chain links TRBV2 to TRBJ2-2, with 8 nucleotides matching TRBD1. CDR1 is SNHLY and CDR2 is FYNNEI in the germline V gene. The CDR3 loop spans 15 amino acids. V shed 4 bases, J shed 6 bases, and the junction held 7 bases outside the gene matches. The CDR3: CASSGGQGRAGELFF. CDR3 DNA: TGTGCCAGCAGTGGAGGACAGGGACGGGCCGGGGAGCTGTTTTTT.

This clonotype was observed a few times. The rearrangement links TRBV6-5 to TRBJ2-7; unclear D gene. The V gene lost 9 bases and the J gene lost 7 bases, with 16 bases spanning the gap. CDR1 is MNHEY, CDR2 SVGAGI, per germline. CDR3 length: 12 amino acids. Written as DNA, the CDR3 is TGTGCCAGTGCCCGAGGACCGGGTGAGCAGTACTTC. Protein: CASARGPGEQYF.